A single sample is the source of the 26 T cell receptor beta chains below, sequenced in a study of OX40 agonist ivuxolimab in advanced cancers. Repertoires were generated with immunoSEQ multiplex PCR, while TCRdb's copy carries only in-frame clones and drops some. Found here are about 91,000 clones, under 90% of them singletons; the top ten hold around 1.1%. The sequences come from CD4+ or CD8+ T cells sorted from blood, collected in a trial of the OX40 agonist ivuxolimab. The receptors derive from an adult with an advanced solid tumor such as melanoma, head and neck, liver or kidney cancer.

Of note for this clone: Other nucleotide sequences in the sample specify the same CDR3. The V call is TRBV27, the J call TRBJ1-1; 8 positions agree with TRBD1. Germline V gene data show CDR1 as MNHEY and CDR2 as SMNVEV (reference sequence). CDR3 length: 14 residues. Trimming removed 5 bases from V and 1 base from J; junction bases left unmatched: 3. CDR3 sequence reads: CASSPGQGNTEAFF. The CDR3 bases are TGTGCCAGCAGTCCTGGACAGGGGAACACTGAAGCTTTCTTT.

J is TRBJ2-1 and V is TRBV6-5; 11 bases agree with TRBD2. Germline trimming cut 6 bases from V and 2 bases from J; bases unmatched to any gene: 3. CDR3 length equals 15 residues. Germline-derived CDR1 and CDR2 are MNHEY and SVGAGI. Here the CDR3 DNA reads TGTGCCAGCAGGGTTAGCGGGGGGGCCTACAATGAGCAGTTCTTC. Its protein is CASRVSGGAYNEQFF.

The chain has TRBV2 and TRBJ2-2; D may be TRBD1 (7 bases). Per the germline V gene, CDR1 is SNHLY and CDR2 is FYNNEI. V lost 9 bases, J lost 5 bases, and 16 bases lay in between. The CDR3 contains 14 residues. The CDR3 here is CASRPQGGTGELFF. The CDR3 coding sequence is TGTGCCAGTCGTCCCCAGGGGGGAACCGGGGAGCTGTTTTTT.

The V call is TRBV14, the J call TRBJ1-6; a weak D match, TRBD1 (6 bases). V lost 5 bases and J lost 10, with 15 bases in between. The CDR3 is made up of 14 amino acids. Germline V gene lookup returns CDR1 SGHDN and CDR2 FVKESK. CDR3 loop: CASSDRQAGSPLHF. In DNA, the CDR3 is TGTGCCAGCAGCGACAGACAGGCTGGGTCACCCCTCCACTTT.

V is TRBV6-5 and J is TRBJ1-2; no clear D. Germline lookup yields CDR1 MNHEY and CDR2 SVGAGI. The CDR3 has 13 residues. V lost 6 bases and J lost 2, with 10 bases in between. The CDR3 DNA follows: TGTGCCAGCAGACGGGATCTGAACTATGGCTACACCTTC. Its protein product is CASRRDLNYGYTF.

DNA for the CDR3: TGTGCCAGCAGCCATGAGAGGCGTACAGGGGGCGGTCTAGGGCTCAACTATGGCTACACCTTC. This translates into CASSHERRTGGGLGLNYGYTF. The chain employs TRBV4-2 and TRBJ1-2, with TRBD1 matching 9 bases. V shed 3 bases, J shed 2 bases, and the junction held 22 bases outside the gene matches. This CDR3 is 21 amino acids long. CDR1 and CDR2 from the germline V gene are LGHNA and YNFKEQ.

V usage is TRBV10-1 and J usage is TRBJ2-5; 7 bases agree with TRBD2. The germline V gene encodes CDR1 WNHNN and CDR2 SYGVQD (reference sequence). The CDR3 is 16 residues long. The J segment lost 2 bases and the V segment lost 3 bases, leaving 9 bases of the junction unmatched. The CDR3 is CASSELGGVSQETQYF. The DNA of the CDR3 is TGCGCCAGCAGTGAACTGGGGGGGGTAAGTCAAGAGACCCAGTACTTC.

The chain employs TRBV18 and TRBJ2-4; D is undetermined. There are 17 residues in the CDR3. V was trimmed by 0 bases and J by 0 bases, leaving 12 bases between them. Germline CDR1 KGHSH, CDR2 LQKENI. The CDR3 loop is CASSPPFLPIAKNIQYF. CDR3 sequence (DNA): TGTGCCAGCTCACCACCGTTTCTCCCTATAGCCAAAAACATTCAGTACTTC.

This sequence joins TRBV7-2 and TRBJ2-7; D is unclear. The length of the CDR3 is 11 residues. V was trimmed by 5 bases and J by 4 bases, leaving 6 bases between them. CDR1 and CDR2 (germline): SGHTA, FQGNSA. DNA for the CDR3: TGTGCCAGCAGCACTGGATACGAGCAGTACGTC. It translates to CASSTGYEQYV.

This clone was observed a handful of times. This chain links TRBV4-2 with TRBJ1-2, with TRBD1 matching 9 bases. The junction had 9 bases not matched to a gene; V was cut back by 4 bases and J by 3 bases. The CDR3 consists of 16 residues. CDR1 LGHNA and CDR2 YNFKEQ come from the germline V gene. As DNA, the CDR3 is TGTGCCAGCAGCCGTCCCCGGGGACAGGGTGACTATGGCTACACCTTC. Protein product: CASSRPRGQGDYGYTF.

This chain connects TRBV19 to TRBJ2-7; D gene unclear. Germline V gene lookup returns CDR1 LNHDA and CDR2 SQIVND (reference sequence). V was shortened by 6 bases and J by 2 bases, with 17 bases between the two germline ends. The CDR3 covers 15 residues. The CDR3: CASRIRAALTYEQYF. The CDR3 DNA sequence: TGTGCCAGTAGAATTCGGGCGGCCCTAACCTACGAGCAGTACTTC. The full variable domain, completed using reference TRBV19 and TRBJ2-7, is DGGITQSPKYLFRKEGQNVTLSCEQNLNHDAMYWYRQDPGQGLRLIYYSQIVNDFQKGDIAEGYSVSREKKESFPLTVTSAQKNPTAFYLCASRIRAALTYEQYFGPGTRLTVT.

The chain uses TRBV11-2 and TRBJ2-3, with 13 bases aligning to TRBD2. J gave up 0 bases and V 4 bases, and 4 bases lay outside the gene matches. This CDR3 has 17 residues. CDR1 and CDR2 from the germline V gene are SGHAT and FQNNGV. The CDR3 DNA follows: TGTGCCAGCAGCTGGGGGACTAGCGGGGCCAGCACAGATACGCAGTATTTT. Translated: CASSWGTSGASTDTQYF.

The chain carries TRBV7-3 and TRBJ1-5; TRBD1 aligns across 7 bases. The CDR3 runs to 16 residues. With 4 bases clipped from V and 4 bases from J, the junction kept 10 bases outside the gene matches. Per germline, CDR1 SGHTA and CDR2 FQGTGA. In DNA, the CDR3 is TGTGCCAGCAGCTCCCGGACAGGCCGGGGGAATCAGCCCCAGCATTTT. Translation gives CASSSRTGRGNQPQHF.

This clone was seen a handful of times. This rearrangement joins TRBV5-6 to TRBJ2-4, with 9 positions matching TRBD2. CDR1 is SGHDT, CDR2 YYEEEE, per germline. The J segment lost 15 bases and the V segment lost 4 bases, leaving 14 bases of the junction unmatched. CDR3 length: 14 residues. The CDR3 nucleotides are TGTGCCAGCAGCCCGGGAGGGACTAGCCGGGGTCTGTACTTC. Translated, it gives CASSPGGTSRGLYF.

In DNA, the CDR3 is TGTGCCAGCAGTTCTTCCGGGACAGGGAGTGGTGGCGGCTACACCTTC. This translates into CASSSSGTGSGGGYTF. V is TRBV7-2 and J is TRBJ1-2, with TRBD1 matching 9 bases. Germline values: CDR1 SGHTA, CDR2 FQGNSA. CDR3 length: 16 amino acids. With V trimmed by 6 bases and J by 8 bases, 16 bases remained unmatched.

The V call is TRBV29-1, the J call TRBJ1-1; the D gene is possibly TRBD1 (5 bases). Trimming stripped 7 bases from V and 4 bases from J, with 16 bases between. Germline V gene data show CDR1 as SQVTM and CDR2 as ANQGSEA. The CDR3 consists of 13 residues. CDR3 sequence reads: CSASAPGSTEAFF. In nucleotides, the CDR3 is TGCAGCGCCAGCGCACCAGGGAGCACTGAAGCTTTCTTT.

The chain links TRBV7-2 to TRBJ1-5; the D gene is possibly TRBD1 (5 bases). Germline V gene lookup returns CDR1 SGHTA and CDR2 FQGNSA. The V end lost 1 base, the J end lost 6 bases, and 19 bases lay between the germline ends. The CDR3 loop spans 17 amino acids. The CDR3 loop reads CASSLERLQGGGQPQHF. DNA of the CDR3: TGTGCCAGCAGCTTAGAGCGGCTGCAGGGAGGTGGTCAGCCCCAGCATTTT.

Here the CDR3 reads CASSLTRENGEQYV. CDR3 sequence (DNA): TGTGCCAGCAGCCTGACCAGGGAAAACGGCGAGCAGTACGTC. V and J are TRBV5-5 and TRBJ2-7; D might be TRBD1 (5 bases). The CDR3 covers 14 residues. Trimming cost V 4 bases and J 6 bases, with 17 bases left between them. The germline CDR1 and CDR2 sequences are SGHKS and YYEKEE (reference sequence).

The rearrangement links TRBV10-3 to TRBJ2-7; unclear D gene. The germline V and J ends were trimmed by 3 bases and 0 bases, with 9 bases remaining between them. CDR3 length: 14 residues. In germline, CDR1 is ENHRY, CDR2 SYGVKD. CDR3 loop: CAISDDVRSYEQYV. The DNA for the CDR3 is TGTGCCATCAGTGATGACGTCCGCTCCTACGAGCAGTACGTC.

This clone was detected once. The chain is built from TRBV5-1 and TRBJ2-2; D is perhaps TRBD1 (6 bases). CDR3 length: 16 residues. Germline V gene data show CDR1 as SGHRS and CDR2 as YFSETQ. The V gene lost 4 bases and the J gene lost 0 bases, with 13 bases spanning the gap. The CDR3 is CASSLPGQANTGELFF. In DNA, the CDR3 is TGCGCCAGCAGCCTGCCGGGACAAGCGAACACCGGGGAGCTGTTTTTT.

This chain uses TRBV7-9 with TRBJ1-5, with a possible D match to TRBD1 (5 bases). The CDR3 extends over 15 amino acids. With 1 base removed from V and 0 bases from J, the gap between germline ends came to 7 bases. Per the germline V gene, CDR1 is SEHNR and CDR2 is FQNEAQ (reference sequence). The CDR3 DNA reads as TGTGCCAGCAGCTTAGGTGGGGCTAGCAATCAGCCCCAGCATTTT. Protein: CASSLGGASNQPQHF.

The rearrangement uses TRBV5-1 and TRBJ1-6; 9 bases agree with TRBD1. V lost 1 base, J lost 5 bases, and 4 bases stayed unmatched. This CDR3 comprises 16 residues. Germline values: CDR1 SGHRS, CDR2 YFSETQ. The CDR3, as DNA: TGCGCCAGCAGCTTGCCCCGGACAGGGGATAATTCACCCCTCCACTTT. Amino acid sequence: CASSLPRTGDNSPLHF.

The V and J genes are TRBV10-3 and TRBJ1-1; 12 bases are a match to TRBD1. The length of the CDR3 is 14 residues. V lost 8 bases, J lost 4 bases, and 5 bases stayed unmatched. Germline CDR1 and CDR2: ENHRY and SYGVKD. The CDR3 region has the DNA TGTGCCATCGGGGGACAGGGGGCGGGCACTGAAGCTTTCTTT. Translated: CAIGGQGAGTEAFF.

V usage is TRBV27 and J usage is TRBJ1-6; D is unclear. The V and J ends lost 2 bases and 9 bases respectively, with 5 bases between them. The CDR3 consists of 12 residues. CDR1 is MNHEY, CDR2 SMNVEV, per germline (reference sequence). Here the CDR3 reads CASSLNGSPLHF. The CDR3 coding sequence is TGTGCCAGCAGTTTAAATGGTTCACCCCTCCACTTT.

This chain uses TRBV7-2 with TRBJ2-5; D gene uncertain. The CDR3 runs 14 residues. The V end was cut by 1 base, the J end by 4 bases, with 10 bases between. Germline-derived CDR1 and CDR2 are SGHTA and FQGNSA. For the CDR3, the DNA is TGTGCCAGCAGCTTAGATAGGCTGGGAGAGACCCAGTACTTC. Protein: CASSLDRLGETQYF.

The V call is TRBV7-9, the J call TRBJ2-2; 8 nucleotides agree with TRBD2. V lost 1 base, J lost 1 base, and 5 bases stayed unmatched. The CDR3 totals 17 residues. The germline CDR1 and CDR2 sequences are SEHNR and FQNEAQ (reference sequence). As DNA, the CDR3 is TGTGCCAGCAGCTTAGTGGTACTAGCGGAGAACACCGGGGAGCTGTTTTTT. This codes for CASSLVVLAENTGELFF.